The 16 T cell receptor beta chains presented below share a single source sample, sequenced in a study of beta chain features in type 1 diabetes. Findings and caveats of the study: Shorter TCRB CDR3s, moderately but significantly so, marked every one of the four CD4+ subsets in Type 1 diabetes patients.

Isolated RNA was reverse transcribed in full, so expressed TCRB transcripts were sequenced. The table came from immunoSEQ multiplex PCR; TCRdb's copy has only in-frame clones and leaves some out. The sample includes hundreds of thousands of clones, around 15% seen only once; the top ten take just under 0.04%. These TCRs' antigens remain unknown. Sequenced material: naive CD4+ T cells from blood. These receptors all stem from a man between 18 and 29 years old with type 1 diabetes.

This chain uses TRBV30 with TRBJ1-1, with a weak D call TRBD1 (5 bases). Trimming took 3 bases from V and 10 from J, leaving 18 bases between them. Germline V lookup: CDR1 GTSNPN, CDR2 SVGIG (reference sequence). The CDR3 is 13 residues long. CDR3 residues: CAWSPPSGGIAFF. The CDR3 DNA reads TGTGCCTGGAGCCCCCCTTCTGGGGGGATAGCTTTCTTT.

To note about this clone: The identical CDR3 is also encoded by other nucleotide sequences in the sample. The genes are TRBV6-5 and TRBJ2-5; no definite D call. Trimming pared 0 bases from V and 2 bases from J, leaving 7 bases between. The CDR3 is 14 residues long. Germline CDR1 reads MNHEY; CDR2 reads SVGAGI. The CDR3 reads CASSYSSPQETQYF. The CDR3 bases are TGTGCCAGCAGTTACTCTTCCCCTCAAGAGACCCAGTACTTC.

This clone was counted between two and nine times. This chain connects TRBV6-5 to TRBJ1-1; D possibly corresponds to TRBD1 (5 bases). With 7 bases removed from V and 4 bases from J, the gap between germline ends came to 10 bases. This CDR3 region has 12 residues. CDR1 is MNHEY, CDR2 SVGAGI, per germline. CDR3 coding DNA: TGTGCCAGCAACCGGGGGGGCACTGAAGCTTTCTTT. This encodes CASNRGGTEAFF.

The chain couples TRBV5-6 to TRBJ2-5; either TRBD1 or TRBD2 may supply D (5 bases each). From germline, CDR1 is SGHDT and CDR2 YYEEEE. CDR3 length: 15 amino acids. Deletions cut 2 bases from V and 5 bases from J, with 16 bases between. In DNA, the CDR3 is TGTGCCAGCAGCTTAAGGGTCCTAGGGACGGAGACCCAGTACTTC. Translation gives CASSLRVLGTETQYF.

This clone was detected a few times. The V gene is TRBV29-1, the J gene TRBJ2-7; possible D gene TRBD1, 6 bases. The germline gives CDR1 SQVTM, CDR2 ANQGSEA. The CDR3 contains 12 residues. V was trimmed by 7 bases and J by 5 bases, leaving 15 bases between them. Here the CDR3 reads CSASQGFDEQYF. The CDR3, as DNA: TGCAGCGCCTCGCAGGGGTTCGACGAGCAGTACTTC.

This clone was seen more than once but under ten times. The chain is built from TRBV5-4 and TRBJ2-3; 9 nucleotides match TRBD2. The CDR3 spans 16 residues. J was trimmed by 2 bases and V by 0 bases; bases with no gene match: 4. The germline CDR1 and CDR2 sequences are SGHNT and YYREEE (reference sequence). The CDR3 here is CASSLASGKFTDTQYF. The CDR3 bases are TGTGCCAGCAGCTTGGCTAGCGGGAAATTCACAGATACGCAGTATTTT.

With regard to this clone: The sample has other DNA sequences that encode this CDR3 too. The V gene is TRBV28, the J gene TRBJ2-3; 7 bases line up with TRBD1. With V trimmed by 5 bases and J by 1 base, 3 bases remained unmatched. The CDR3 runs 14 residues. Germline-derived CDR1 and CDR2 are MDHEN and SYDVKM. CDR3 DNA sequence: TGTGCCAGCAGTCCGGGACAGCGCACAGATACGCAGTATTTT. This translates into CASSPGQRTDTQYF. The whole variable domain, remainder taken from reference TRBV28 and TRBJ2-3, is DVKVTQSSRYLVKRTGEKVFLECVQDMDHENMFWYRQDPGLGLRLIYFSYDVKMKEKGDIPEGYSVSREKKERFSLILESASTNQTSMYLCASSPGQRTDTQYFGPGTRLTVL.

The rearrangement links TRBV10-3 to TRBJ2-7; no firm D call. V lost 3 bases and J lost 0, with 6 bases in between. CDR1 and CDR2 from the germline V gene are ENHRY and SYGVKD. CDR3 length: 13 residues. For the CDR3, the DNA is TGTGCCATCAGTGACAGAGTCTCCTACGAGCAGTACTTC. The encoded protein is CAISDRVSYEQYF.

This clone was observed a few times. The CDR3 DNA sequence: TGTGCCAGCAGCGACGACAGGGGGTCATACGAGCAGTACTTC. As protein: CASSDDRGSYEQYF. The J gene is TRBJ2-7, the V gene TRBV5-4; 9 bases align to TRBD1. Germline V gene lookup returns CDR1 SGHNT and CDR2 YYREEE (reference sequence). With 4 bases clipped from V and 4 bases from J, the junction kept 6 bases outside the gene matches. The length of the CDR3 is 14 residues.

The chain uses TRBV6-1 and TRBJ2-3; 7 bases align to TRBD2. The V and J ends lost 5 bases and 2 bases, in that order; junction bases with no gene match: 7. Germline V gene data show CDR1 as MNHNS and CDR2 as SASEGT. This CDR3 has 15 residues. DNA of the CDR3: TGTGCCAGCAGTTCTCGAGAGCGGGACACAGATACGCAGTATTTT. Its translation is CASSSRERDTDTQYF.

V is TRBV15 and J is TRBJ2-7; D is uncertain. CDR1 and CDR2 (germline): LNHNV, YYDKDF (reference sequence). This CDR3 contains 15 residues. Trimming shortened V by 1 base and J by 3 bases, and 13 bases separated the two germline ends. CDR3 amino acids: CATSRADLMFYEQYF. CDR3 DNA: TGTGCCACCAGCAGAGCGGACCTAATGTTCTACGAGCAGTACTTC.

The chain couples TRBV10-3 to TRBJ2-7; 7 nucleotides agree with TRBD1. This CDR3 comprises 13 residues. V trimming: 5 bases; J trimming: 3 bases; junction bases outside the gene matches: 4. Germline CDR1 reads ENHRY; CDR2 reads SYGVKD. The CDR3 here is CAISRDRFYEQYF. The CDR3 bases are TGTGCCATCAGTAGGGACAGATTCTACGAGCAGTACTTC.

The chain carries TRBV6-1 and TRBJ1-1; D perhaps matches TRBD1 (6 bases). Trimming stripped 3 bases from V and 7 bases from J, with 15 bases between. The CDR3 totals 14 residues. The V gene's germline CDR1 is MNHNS and CDR2 SASEGT. The CDR3 sequence: CASSDGRGKGEAFF. The CDR3, as DNA: TGTGCCAGCAGTGATGGCAGGGGAAAGGGTGAAGCTTTCTTT.

This clone occurred once. The sample carries other DNA sequences with the same CDR3. The chain employs TRBV5-4 and TRBJ2-5; TRBD1 matches at 10 bases. The germline gives CDR1 SGHNT, CDR2 YYREEE (reference sequence). CDR3 length equals 14 residues. V shed 3 bases, J shed 5 bases, and the junction held 4 bases outside the gene matches. CDR3 nucleotides: TGTGCCAGCAGCTCGAGACAGGGGGCCGAGACCCAGTACTTC. It yields the protein CASSSRQGAETQYF.

This clone has only a few counts. V usage is TRBV30 and J usage is TRBJ1-2, with 11 nucleotides matching TRBD1. Germline assignment: CDR1 GTSNPN and CDR2 SVGIG (reference sequence). V shed 3 bases, J shed 12 bases, and the junction held 6 bases outside the gene matches. The CDR3 loop spans 12 amino acids. The CDR3 DNA is TGTGCCTGGAGGGACAGGGGGCCGCGGAACACCTTC. Its protein product is CAWRDRGPRNTF.

V is TRBV7-9 and J is TRBJ2-7; the D is unclear. CDR1 is SEHNR, CDR2 FQNEAQ, per germline (reference sequence). V was clipped by 5 bases and J by 3 bases, with 11 bases between them. The CDR3 runs to 13 residues. CDR3 residues: CASSPPVVYEQYF. CDR3 bases: TGTGCCAGCAGCCCTCCCGTGGTCTACGAGCAGTACTTC.